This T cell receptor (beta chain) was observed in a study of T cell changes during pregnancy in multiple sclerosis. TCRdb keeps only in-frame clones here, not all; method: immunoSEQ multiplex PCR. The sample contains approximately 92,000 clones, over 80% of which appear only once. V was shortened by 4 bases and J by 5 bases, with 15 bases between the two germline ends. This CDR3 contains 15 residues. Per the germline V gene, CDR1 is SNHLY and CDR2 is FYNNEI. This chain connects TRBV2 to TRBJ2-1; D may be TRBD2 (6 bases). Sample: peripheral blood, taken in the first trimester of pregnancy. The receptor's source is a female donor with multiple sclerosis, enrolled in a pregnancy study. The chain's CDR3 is CASSAIGSGDNEQFF. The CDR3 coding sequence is TGTGCCAGCAGTGCGATCGGGAGTGGTGACAATGAGCAGTTCTTC.